This TCR beta chain appears in the sequencing data of a study of a mutant IDH1 vaccine in newly diagnosed glioma. Study in general: Vaccines were first given 4-6 weeks after radiotherapy alone, or with temozolomide cycles. Treated patients had a mean age of approximately 40 years and a 62.5% male, roughly 40% female split.

Repertoires were generated with immunoSEQ multiplex PCR, while TCRdb's copy carries only in-frame clones and drops some. The top ten clones hold around 0.73% of a sample with about 94,000 clones, around nine tenths of them seen once. Germline CDR1 and CDR2: SGHKS and YYEKEE (reference sequence). This CDR3 comprises 17 residues. With 1 base removed from V and 0 bases from J, the gap between germline ends came to 11 bases. This clone has only a few counts. Its antigen remains unknown. Time point noted: week 47, end of study. In every dose of vaccine, 300 ug of mutant IDH1 20-mer peptide was given alongside topical imiquimod.

The material sequenced was PBMCs, taken from a glioma patient whose treatment included an IDH1 peptide vaccine. The chain recombines TRBV5-5 with TRBJ1-6; no firm D call. The TCR was taken from a woman between 45 and 60 years old with glioma. As DNA, the CDR3 is TGTGCCAGCAGCTTGCAACAGCCCAGCTCCTATAATTCACCCCTCCACTTT. Its protein product is CASSLQQPSSYNSPLHF.